These 6 T cell receptor beta chains were sequenced from one sample in a study of technical replicates of blood from several donors (dated by TCRdb to between 2016 and 2019). The protocol used for the library was the immunoSEQ multiplex PCR assay. TCRdb obtained this table from immuneACCESS and retained in-frame rearrangements with V and J assigned. These tables miss some clones; where compared with another copy, unresolved V genes account for less than half of the shortfall, and the remainder is unexplained. The sample has about 75,000 clones on record, about nine tenths of them singletons. The ten largest make up under 0.4% of the sample. The specimen sequenced was T cells isolated from PBMCs. The receptor source for this set is a human donor in good health. Some clones in this sample may be carry-over from other donors' samples.

The V call is TRBV25-1, the J call TRBJ2-1; D remains ambiguous. The germline V gene encodes CDR1 MGHDK and CDR2 SYGVNS. The ends were cut back, 0 bases at V and 2 bases at J, with 17 bases in the middle. CDR3 size: 18 residues. CDR3 nucleotide sequence: TGTGCCAGCAGTGAATATTCGGCCGGAAGAGGTCCCTACAATGAGCAGTTCTTC. Protein: CASSEYSAGRGPYNEQFF.

The rearrangement links TRBV5-1 to TRBJ2-7; the D gene is possibly TRBD1 (7 bases). Germline CDR1 is SGHRS and CDR2 is YFSETQ. Trimming pared 4 bases from V and 3 bases from J, leaving 17 bases between. The CDR3 length is 15 residues. CDR3 bases: TGCGCCAGCAGCCCATCGACAGGGAGGAACTACGAGCAGTACTTC. Its protein is CASSPSTGRNYEQYF.

The chain is built from TRBV27 and TRBJ2-7; 8 bases line up with TRBD1. In germline, CDR1 is MNHEY, CDR2 SMNVEV (reference sequence). There are 14 residues in the CDR3. Trimming removed 5 bases from V and 4 bases from J; junction bases left unmatched: 7. The CDR3 coding sequence is TGTGCCAGCAGTAGCCGGGACAGGAAATACGAGCAGTACTTC. Translated: CASSSRDRKYEQYF.

This chain links TRBV12-5 with TRBJ2-7, with 7 bases fitting TRBD2. Germline V lookup: CDR1 LGHNT, CDR2 FRNRAP. CDR3 length equals 15 residues. J was trimmed by 5 bases and V by 0 bases; bases with no gene match: 7. CDR3 in DNA: TGTGCTAGTGGTTTGGTATCGCCAGGGAGGGACGAGCAGTACTTC. Its translation: CASGLVSPGRDEQYF.

The V gene is TRBV30, the J gene TRBJ2-7; possibly TRBD1 for D (5 bases). Germline CDR1 GTSNPN, CDR2 SVGIG (reference sequence). V shed 3 bases and J shed 3 bases, with 12 bases lying between them. This CDR3 spans 13 amino acids. CDR3 protein: CAWRQGRYYEQYF. Here the CDR3 DNA reads TGTGCCTGGAGGCAGGGTCGATACTACGAGCAGTACTTC.

This chain connects TRBV6-6 to TRBJ1-5; maybe TRBD1 (6 bases). Germline CDR1 reads MNHNY; CDR2 reads SVGAGI (reference sequence). This CDR3 has 14 residues. V lost 5 bases to trimming and J lost 6 bases, with 14 bases between them. The CDR3 DNA follows: TGTGCCAGCAGTACAGGGCCCGGTGGTCAGCCCCAGCATTTT. It is translated as CASSTGPGGQPQHF.